At least ten counts were recorded for the clone carrying this TCR beta chain. The antigen remains unidentified. MiXCR, applied by TCRdb to the 5' RACE reads, yields one record per CDR3 protein. The sample carries fewer than 750,000 distinct CDR3 sequences, over 15% recorded once. There are 16 residues in the CDR3. Losses at the gene ends were 5 bases for V and 6 bases for J; bases not matched to a gene: 11. Per germline, CDR1 SGHAT and CDR2 FQNNGV. The sample belongs to a study of CD8 T cells in ankylosing spondylitis. Study-wide results and caveats: Blood of patients with ankylosing spondylitis appeared to be characterized by a TCR beta motif of several highly homologous variants.

The receptor comes from a male donor with ankylosing spondylitis. The chain employs TRBV11-2 and TRBJ2-7; 12 nucleotides agree with TRBD2. Sequencing was carried out using blood, either unsorted or a sorted T cell fraction (not recorded which). The chain's CDR3 is CASSPSRLAGEAEQYF. The CDR3 DNA follows: TGTGCCAGCAGCCCGTCCCGACTAGCGGGAGAGGCCGAGCAGTACTTC.